These 8 T cell receptor beta chains originate from one sample sequenced in a study of blood T cells in healthy people across ages. A second roughly 7 to 11 cycle PCR used barcoded and J-beta primers. TCRdb re-analysed the 5' RACE reads in MiXCR, keeping a single row per CDR3 protein. The sample lists 580,000 or so distinct CDR3 sequences; 40% to 55% were seen once. Material: blood. The receptors shown here come from a man aged 80 or over in good health.

This clonotype was counted a few times. The chain employs TRBV5-1 and TRBJ2-7; TRBD1 or TRBD2 may be the D gene (5 bases each). CDR3 length equals 13 residues. CDR1 is SGHRS, CDR2 YFSETQ, per germline. V gave up 4 bases and J gave up 2 bases, with 10 bases separating them. CDR3 sequence: CASSRDQTYEQYF. The DNA for the CDR3 is TGCGCCAGCAGCCGGGACCAAACCTACGAGCAGTACTTC.

V and J are TRBV7-9 and TRBJ2-5; D is possibly TRBD2 (6 bases). The end of the DNA aligns better with TRBJ2-7, so the J call may be wrong. The CDR3 is 17 amino acids. Germline assignment: CDR1 SEHNR and CDR2 FQNEAQ (reference sequence). CDR3 amino acids: CASSPPFGGTELYEQYF. The CDR3 nucleotides are TGTGCCAGCAGCCCCCCTTTTGGAGGGACGGAATTATACGAGCAGTACTTC.

This clonotype was observed a few times. The rearrangement uses TRBV5-1 and TRBJ1-2, with D hard to call. This CDR3 is built from 13 residues. V dropped 4 bases and J dropped 5 bases, with 12 bases sitting between them. Germline lookup yields CDR1 SGHRS and CDR2 YFSETQ. The CDR3 nucleotides are TGCGCCAGCAGCCTTTCATCTGGGTATGGCTACACCTTC. Translated, it gives CASSLSSGYGYTF.

The sample holds a few counts of this clonotype. The chain uses TRBV7-9 and TRBJ1-4, with TRBD1 matching over 9 bases. Trimming cost V 4 bases and J 5 bases; bases outside gene matches: 5. The CDR3 is made up of 15 amino acids. In germline, CDR1 is SEHNR, CDR2 FQNEAQ (reference sequence). The CDR3 region has the DNA TGTGCCAGCAGCTATTATGGGACAGGGAATGAAAAACTGTTTTTT. Translation gives CASSYYGTGNEKLFF.

This clonotype was seen just once. The chain employs TRBV5-6 and TRBJ2-5; D ambiguous. Trimming pared 6 bases from V and 5 bases from J, leaving 17 bases between. This CDR3 spans 14 amino acids. The germline gives CDR1 SGHDT, CDR2 YYEEEE. DNA for the CDR3: TGTGCCAGCAACCCGTGGGTCCCACCGGAGACCCAGTACTTC. Amino acids: CASNPWVPPETQYF. The whole variable domain, filled in from reference TRBV5-6 and TRBJ2-5, reads DAGVTQSPTHLIKTRGQQVTLRCSPKSGHDTVSWYQQALGQGPQFIFQYYEEEERQRGNFPDRFSGHQFPNYSSELNVNALLLGDSALYLCASNPWVPPETQYFGPGTRLLVL.

CDR3 sequence (DNA): TGTGCCAGCAGTTTAGCGCTGGGACAAAGTCGAGGTTCACCCCTCCACTTT. It encodes CASSLALGQSRGSPLHF. The chain couples TRBV12-3 or TRBV12-4 to TRBJ1-6; tentative D call: TRBD1 (6 bases). Trimming took 0 bases from V and 9 from J, leaving 18 bases between them. The CDR3 is 17 residues long.

This clonotype was counted a few times. The chain links TRBV25-1 to TRBJ1-2; D unresolved. This CDR3 region has 12 residues. CDR1 is MGHDK, CDR2 SYGVNS, per germline. V shed 1 base and J shed 4 bases, with 4 bases lying between them. The CDR3 DNA is TGTGCCAGCAGTGAATTGGGCTATGGCTACACCTTC. Protein sequence: CASSELGYGYTF.

This clonotype was found many times. The chain combines TRBV6-6 with TRBJ2-5; either TRBD1 or TRBD2 may supply D (5 bases each). This CDR3 region has 14 residues. Trimming removed 2 bases from V and 5 bases from J, with 12 bases in between. Germline CDR1 and CDR2: MNHNY and SVGAGI (reference sequence). This chain's CDR3 is CASSYARGRETQYF. DNA of the CDR3: TGTGCCAGCAGTTACGCTCGGGGACGCGAGACCCAGTACTTC.